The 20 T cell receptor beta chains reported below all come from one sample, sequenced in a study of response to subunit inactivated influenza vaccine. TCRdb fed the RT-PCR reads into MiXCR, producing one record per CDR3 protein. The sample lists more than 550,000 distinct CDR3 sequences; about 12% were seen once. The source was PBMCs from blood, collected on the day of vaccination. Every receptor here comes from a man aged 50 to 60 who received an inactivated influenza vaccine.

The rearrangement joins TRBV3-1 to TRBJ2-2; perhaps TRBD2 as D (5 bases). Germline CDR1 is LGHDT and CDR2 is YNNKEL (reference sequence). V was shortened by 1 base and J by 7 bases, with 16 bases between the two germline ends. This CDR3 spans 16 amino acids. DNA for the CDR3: TGTGCCAGCAGCCAAGTCCGCGTTTTAGCGAGCGGGGAGCTGTTTTTT. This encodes CASSQVRVLASGELFF.

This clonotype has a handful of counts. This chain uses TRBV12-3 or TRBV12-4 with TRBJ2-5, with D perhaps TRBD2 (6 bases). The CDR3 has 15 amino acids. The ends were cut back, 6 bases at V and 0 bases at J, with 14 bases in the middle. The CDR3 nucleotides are TGTGCCAGCAGCCCCTCTCTAGCGAACCAAGAGACCCAGTACTTC. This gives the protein CASSPSLANQETQYF.

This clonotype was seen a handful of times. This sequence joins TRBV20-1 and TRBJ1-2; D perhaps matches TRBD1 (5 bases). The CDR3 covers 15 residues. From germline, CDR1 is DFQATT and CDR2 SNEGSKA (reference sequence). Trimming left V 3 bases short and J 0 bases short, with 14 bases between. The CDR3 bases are TGCAGTGCTAGCTCCCTCGGACAAACTAACTATGGCTACACCTTC. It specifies CSASSLGQTNYGYTF.

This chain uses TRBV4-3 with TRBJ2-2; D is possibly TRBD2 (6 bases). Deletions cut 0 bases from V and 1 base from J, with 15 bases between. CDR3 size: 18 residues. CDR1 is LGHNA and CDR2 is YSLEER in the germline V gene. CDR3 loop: CASSQDPGGPMNTGELFF. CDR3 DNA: TGCGCCAGCAGCCAAGATCCCGGGGGACCTATGAACACCGGGGAGCTGTTTTTT.

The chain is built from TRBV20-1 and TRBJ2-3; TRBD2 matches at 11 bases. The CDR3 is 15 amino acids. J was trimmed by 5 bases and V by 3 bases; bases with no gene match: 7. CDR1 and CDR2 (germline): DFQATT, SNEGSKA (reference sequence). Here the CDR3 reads CSASASGRPQDTQYF. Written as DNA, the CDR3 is TGCAGTGCTAGCGCTAGCGGGAGGCCTCAAGATACGCAGTATTTT.

The CDR3, as DNA: TGTGCCAGCAGTACCAGCCGTAGCTCCTACGAGCAGTACTTC. This gives the protein CASSTSRSSYEQYF. The chain employs TRBV12-3 or TRBV12-4 and TRBJ2-7; D unresolved. Trimming removed 5 bases at V and 0 bases at J, with 11 bases between. The CDR3 sequence is 14 residues long.

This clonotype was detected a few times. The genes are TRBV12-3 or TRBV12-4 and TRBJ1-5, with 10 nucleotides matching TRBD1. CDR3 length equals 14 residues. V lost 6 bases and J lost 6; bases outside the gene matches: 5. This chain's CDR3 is CASRRDRGRQPQHF. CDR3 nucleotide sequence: TGTGCCAGCAGAAGGGACAGGGGACGTCAGCCCCAGCATTTT.

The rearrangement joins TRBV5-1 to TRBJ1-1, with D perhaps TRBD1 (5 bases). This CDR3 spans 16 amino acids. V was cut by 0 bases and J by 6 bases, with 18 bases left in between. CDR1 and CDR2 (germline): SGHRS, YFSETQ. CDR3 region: CASSLAREGGRSEAFF. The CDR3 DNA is TGCGCCAGCAGCTTGGCCAGGGAGGGCGGTAGGTCTGAAGCTTTCTTT.

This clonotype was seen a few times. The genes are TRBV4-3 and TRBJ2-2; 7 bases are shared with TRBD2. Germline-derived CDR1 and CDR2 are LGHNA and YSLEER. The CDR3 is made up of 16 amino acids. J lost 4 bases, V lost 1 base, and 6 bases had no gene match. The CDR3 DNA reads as TGCGCCAGCAGCCAAGGCCAGACTAGCCGCACCGGGGAGCTGTTTTTT. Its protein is CASSQGQTSRTGELFF.

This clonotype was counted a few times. The CDR3 loop reads CSVEGGPRNEQFF. The CDR3, as DNA: TGCAGCGTTGAAGGGGGACCAAGGAATGAGCAGTTCTTC. The chain links TRBV29-1 to TRBJ2-1; the D gene could be TRBD1 or TRBD2 (5 bases each). V gave up 1 base and J gave up 7 bases, with 11 bases separating them. This CDR3 region has 13 residues. CDR1 is SQVTM and CDR2 is ANQGSEA in the germline V gene.

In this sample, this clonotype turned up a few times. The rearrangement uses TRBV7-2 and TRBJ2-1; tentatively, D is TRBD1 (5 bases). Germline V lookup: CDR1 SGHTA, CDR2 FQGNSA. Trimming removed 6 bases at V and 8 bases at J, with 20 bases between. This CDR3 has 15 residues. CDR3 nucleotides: TGTGCCAGCAGACAATACCTGGGGCAGTACTATGAGCAGTTCTTC. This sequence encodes CASRQYLGQYYEQFF. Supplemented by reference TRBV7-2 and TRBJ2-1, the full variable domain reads GAGVSQSPSNKVTEKGKDVELRCDPISGHTALYWYRQSLGQGLEFLIYFQGNSAPDKSGLPSDRFSAERTGGSVSTLTIQRTQQEDSAVYLCASRQYLGQYYEQFFGPGTRLTVL.

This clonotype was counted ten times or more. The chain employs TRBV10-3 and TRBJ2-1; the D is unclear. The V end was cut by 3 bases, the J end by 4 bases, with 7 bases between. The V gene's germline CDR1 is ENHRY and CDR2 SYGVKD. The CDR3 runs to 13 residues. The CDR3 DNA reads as TGTGCCATCAGTGAACTGGCTTACAATGAGCAGTTCTTC. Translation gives CAISELAYNEQFF.

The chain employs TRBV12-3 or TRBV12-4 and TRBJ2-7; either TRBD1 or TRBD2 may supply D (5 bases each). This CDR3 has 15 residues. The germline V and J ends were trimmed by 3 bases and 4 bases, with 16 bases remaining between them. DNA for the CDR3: TGTGCCAGCAGTTTGAGCCCGGGGCAGGCGTACGAGCAGTACTTC. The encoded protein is CASSLSPGQAYEQYF.

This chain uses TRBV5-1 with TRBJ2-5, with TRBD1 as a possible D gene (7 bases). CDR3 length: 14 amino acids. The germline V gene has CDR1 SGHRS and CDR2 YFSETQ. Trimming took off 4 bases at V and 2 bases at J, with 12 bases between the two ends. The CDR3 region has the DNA TGCGCCAGCAGCGCGGGACAGCAACAAGAGACCCAGTACTTC. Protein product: CASSAGQQQETQYF.

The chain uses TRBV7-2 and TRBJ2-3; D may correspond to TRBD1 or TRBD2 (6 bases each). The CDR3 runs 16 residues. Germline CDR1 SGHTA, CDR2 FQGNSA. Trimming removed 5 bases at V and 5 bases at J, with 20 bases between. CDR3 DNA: TGTGCCAGCAGCCTACGGGGAGACGGAGGGGGAGATACGCAGTATTTT. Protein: CASSLRGDGGGDTQYF.

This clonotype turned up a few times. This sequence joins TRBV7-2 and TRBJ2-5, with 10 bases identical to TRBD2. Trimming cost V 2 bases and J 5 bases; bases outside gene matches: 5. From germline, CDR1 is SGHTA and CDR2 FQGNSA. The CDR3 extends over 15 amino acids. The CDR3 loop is CASSLPAGGPETQYF. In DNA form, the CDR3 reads TGTGCCAGCAGCTTACCAGCGGGAGGGCCGGAGACCCAGTACTTC.

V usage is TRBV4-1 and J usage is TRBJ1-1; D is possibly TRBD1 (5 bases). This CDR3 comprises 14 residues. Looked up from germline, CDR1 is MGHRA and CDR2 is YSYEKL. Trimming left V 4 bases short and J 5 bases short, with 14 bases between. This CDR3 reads CASSRDPVGTEAFF. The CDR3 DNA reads TGCGCCAGCAGCCGGGACCCGGTAGGGACTGAAGCTTTCTTT.

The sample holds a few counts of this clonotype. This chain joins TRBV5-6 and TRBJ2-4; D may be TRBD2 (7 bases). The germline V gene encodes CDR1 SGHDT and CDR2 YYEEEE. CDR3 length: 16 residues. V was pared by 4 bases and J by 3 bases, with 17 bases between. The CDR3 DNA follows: TGTGCCAGCAGCAGGGCCGGGGGGCTCGGCAAAAACATTCAGTACTTC. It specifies CASSRAGGLGKNIQYF.

The CDR3 is CASRTQQGSPYEQYF. The CDR3 DNA follows: TGTGCCAGCAGAACACAACAGGGTTCCCCCTACGAGCAGTACTTC. The genes are TRBV18 and TRBJ2-7; TRBD1 is a possible D gene (6 bases). The germline V gene has CDR1 KGHSH and CDR2 LQKENI. This CDR3 comprises 15 residues. Trimming stripped 8 bases from V and 2 bases from J, with 19 bases between.

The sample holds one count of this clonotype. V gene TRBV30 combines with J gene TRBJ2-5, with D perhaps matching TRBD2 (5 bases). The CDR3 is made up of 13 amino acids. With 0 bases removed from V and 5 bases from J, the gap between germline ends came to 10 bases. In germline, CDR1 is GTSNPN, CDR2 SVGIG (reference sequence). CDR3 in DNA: TGTGCCTGGAGTGTTATTTCGGGGGAGACCCAGTACTTC. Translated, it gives CAWSVISGETQYF.